Following are 18 T cell receptor beta chains from one sample sequenced in a study of human T cells and chemical hapten exposure. TCRdb re-called the 5' RACE reads through MiXCR, storing one row per CDR3 protein. The data show about 140,000 distinct CDR3 sequences, with roughly 4% seen just once and 1.3% to 1.5% held by the top ten. Unfractionated whole blood yielded total RNA. These receptors originate from a female donor in good health.

This clonotype was seen repeatedly, ten times or more. V gene TRBV2 combines with J gene TRBJ1-5, with TRBD1 identical over 7 bases. V shed 6 bases, J shed 0 bases, and the junction held 8 bases outside the gene matches. Germline V gene sequence: CDR1 SNHLY, CDR2 FYNNEI. This CDR3 is built from 16 residues. The CDR3 nucleotides are TGTGCCAGCAGCGAGGACAGGCTAAATAGCAATCAGCCCCAGCATTTT. Its translation is CASSEDRLNSNQPQHF.

In this sample, this clonotype turned up many times. The chain joins TRBV7-3 to TRBJ1-1; D not certain. CDR3 length: 15 residues. The V gene lost 2 bases and the J gene lost 5 bases, with 15 bases spanning the gap. CDR1 is SGHTA, CDR2 FQGTGA, per germline. The CDR3 nucleotides read TGTGCCAGCAGCTTAGTTGAGGGTCGGGTAACTGAAGCTTTCTTT. This translates into CASSLVEGRVTEAFF.

This clonotype has a handful of counts. The J gene is TRBJ2-7, the V gene TRBV6-2 or TRBV6-3; a weak D match, TRBD1 (5 bases). The germline CDR1 and CDR2 sequences are MNHEY and SVGEGT. This CDR3 is 17 amino acids long. V was shortened by 8 bases and J by 0 bases, with 23 bases between the two germline ends. The CDR3 DNA follows: TGTGCCAGCCCCACCCAGGGCGGTGGCAGAAACTCCTACGAGCAGTACTTC. Its translation is CASPTQGGGRNSYEQYF.

This clonotype was picked up many times. The rearrangement links TRBV7-8 to TRBJ2-2; D gene ambiguous. Looked up from germline, CDR1 is SGHVS and CDR2 is FQNEAQ. The CDR3 is 17 amino acids. The germline V and J ends were trimmed by 2 bases and 4 bases, with 17 bases remaining between them. CDR3 in DNA: TGTGCCAGCAGCTTAAGGCCAGGAGTCGGTGGCACCGGGGAGCTGTTTTTT. Its translation is CASSLRPGVGGTGELFF.

This clonotype was counted at least ten times. The rearrangement links TRBV6-5 to TRBJ2-3, with D perhaps assigned TRBD1 or TRBD2 (5 bases each). Germline V gene lookup returns CDR1 MNHEY and CDR2 SVGAGI. V shed 8 bases and J shed 2 bases, with 20 bases lying between them. The CDR3 consists of 16 residues. Here the CDR3 DNA reads TGTGCCAGCTCCGAAAGGGGTCGGGGAAACACAGATACGCAGTATTTT. It specifies CASSERGRGNTDTQYF.

This clonotype has just a few counts. The rearrangement uses TRBV6-5 and TRBJ1-5, with unresolved D. V was trimmed by 8 bases and J by 8 bases, leaving 19 bases between them. This CDR3 comprises 14 residues. The germline CDR1 and CDR2 sequences are MNHEY and SVGAGI. As DNA, the CDR3 is TGTGCCAGCTACCGAGGATCAGCTGCGGAGCCCCAGCATTTT. Translating gives CASYRGSAAEPQHF.

The CDR3: CASRGFEVTEAFF. CDR3 nucleotide sequence: TGTGCCAGCAGGGGATTTGAGGTCACTGAAGCTTTCTTT. V and J are TRBV27 and TRBJ1-1; D gene uncertain. Germline CDR1 reads MNHEY; CDR2 reads SMNVEV (reference sequence). The CDR3 runs to 13 residues. Trimming cost V 6 bases and J 4 bases, with 12 bases left between them.

The sample holds many counts of this clonotype. The chain employs TRBV24-1 and TRBJ2-7; TRBD1 is a possible D gene (6 bases). CDR3 length: 13 amino acids. Trimming stripped 7 bases from V and 2 bases from J, with 11 bases between. Germline loops: CDR1 KGHDR, CDR2 SFDVKD. CDR3 nucleotide sequence: TGTGCCACCAGCTTGACAGGAACCTACGAGCAGTACTTC. Protein: CATSLTGTYEQYF.

This clonotype was observed at least ten times. This chain links TRBV14 with TRBJ2-1; D might be TRBD2 (5 bases). Trimming took 3 bases from V and 4 from J, leaving 16 bases between them. The length of the CDR3 is 16 residues. Germline assignment: CDR1 SGHDN and CDR2 FVKESK. The CDR3 coding sequence is TGTGCCAGCAGCCAGCCCCGGGATAGCGATTACAATGAGCAGTTCTTC. Residues: CASSQPRDSDYNEQFF.

The table lists this clonotype with many counts. The rearrangement joins TRBV20-1 to TRBJ1-1, with 8 bases fitting TRBD1. The CDR3 consists of 14 residues. Germline-derived CDR1 and CDR2 are DFQATT and SNEGSKA (reference sequence). V was pared by 4 bases and J by 4 bases, with 8 bases of the junction left unmatched. CDR3 sequence reads: CSAKSGGGSTEAFF. The CDR3 nucleotides read TGCAGTGCTAAGTCAGGGGGCGGGAGCACTGAAGCTTTCTTT.

This clonotype was recorded at least ten times. One end of the junction varies from germline; a read error may be responsible. The chain combines TRBV5-4 with TRBJ2-2; 7 nucleotides agree with TRBD2. Per the germline V gene, CDR1 is SGHNT and CDR2 is YYREEE (reference sequence). The CDR3 runs to 13 residues. CDR3 nucleotides: TGTGCCAGCAGTTTGGGACTAACCGGGGAGCTGTTTTTT. It yields the protein CASSLGLTGELFF.

The table lists this clonotype with many counts. V is TRBV7-2 and J is TRBJ2-1; 7 nucleotides align to TRBD2. The V and J ends lost 5 bases and 4 bases, in that order; junction bases with no gene match: 11. The CDR3 has 16 amino acids. In germline, CDR1 is SGHTA, CDR2 FQGNSA. CDR3 nucleotide sequence: TGTGCCAGCAGCGGGTCCGGGACTACTCTATACAATGAGCAGTTCTTC. It codes for CASSGSGTTLYNEQFF.

This clonotype was seen ten or more times. The rearrangement joins TRBV19 to TRBJ2-1; D is possibly TRBD1 or TRBD2 (6 bases each). Germline lookup yields CDR1 LNHDA and CDR2 SQIVND (reference sequence). V was pared by 2 bases and J by 1 base, with 27 bases between. This CDR3 region has 21 residues. CDR3 sequence: CASSILGAGSLLSQSYNEQFF. The CDR3, as DNA: TGTGCCAGTAGTATATTGGGGGCGGGATCCCTCCTTTCTCAGTCCTACAATGAGCAGTTCTTC. The complete variable domain, with remaining parts taken from reference TRBV19 and TRBJ2-1, reads DGGITQSPKYLFRKEGQNVTLSCEQNLNHDAMYWYRQDPGQGLRLIYYSQIVNDFQKGDIAEGYSVSREKKESFPLTVTSAQKNPTAFYLCASSILGAGSLLSQSYNEQFFGPGTRLTVL.

This clonotype showed up just a few times. The V and J genes are TRBV18 and TRBJ2-7, with D perhaps matching TRBD1 or TRBD2 (5 bases each). The CDR3 has 14 amino acids. V gave up 3 bases and J gave up 7 bases, with 16 bases separating them. Germline V CDR1 and CDR2: KGHSH, LQKENI. The DNA of the CDR3 is TGTGCCAGCTCACCCCGGGCAGGGACGGAGGAGCAGTACTTC. Its protein product is CASSPRAGTEEQYF.

The chain joins TRBV2 to TRBJ2-6; D gene ambiguous. Between the trimmed V and J ends, which lost 3 bases and 2 bases, there was a span of 11 bases. Germline CDR1 is SNHLY and CDR2 is FYNNEI. CDR3 length: 16 residues. The CDR3 DNA follows: TGTGCCAGCAGTGATGGAAGTGGTGCTGGGGCCAACGTCCTGACTTTC. Its protein is CASSDGSGAGANVLTF. Variable domain in full (rest from reference TRBV2 and TRBJ2-6): EPEVTQTPSHQVTQMGQEVILRCVPISNHLYFYWYRQILGQKVEFLVSFYNNEISEKSEIFDDQFSVERPDGSNFTLKIRSTKLEDSAMYFCASSDGSGAGANVLTFGAGSRLTVL.

The V gene is TRBV4-1, the J gene TRBJ2-3; 12 bases agree with TRBD2. CDR1 MGHRA and CDR2 YSYEKL come from the germline V gene. V shed 5 bases, J shed 2 bases, and the junction held 14 bases outside the gene matches. The CDR3 runs to 19 residues. Written as DNA, the CDR3 is TGCGCCAGCAGCGTAACCGGCTTTACTAGCGGGGGGTACACAGATACGCAGTATTTT. Encoded protein: CASSVTGFTSGGYTDTQYF.

This chain uses TRBV21-1 with TRBJ1-2. TRBV21-1 is a pseudogene segment. The CDR3 is 17 residues long. DNA for the CDR3: TGTGCCAGCAGCAAAGTAGATGGGATTGAGGGGCCCTATGGCTACACCTTC. This encodes CASSKVDGIEGPYGYTF.

This clonotype has a count of ten or more. The rearrangement uses TRBV3-1 and TRBJ1-1; no definite D call. The germline V gene encodes CDR1 LGHDT and CDR2 YNNKEL (reference sequence). The CDR3 spans 15 residues. Trimming took off 5 bases at V and 0 bases at J, with 13 bases between the two ends. CDR3 nucleotides: TGTGCCAGCAGCTACCAGACGGAAATGAACACTGAAGCTTTCTTT. It specifies CASSYQTEMNTEAFF.